A single sample gave rise to the 3 T cell receptor beta chains below, sequenced in a study of CD8+ T cells in alopecia areata (dated by TCRdb to 2017 to 2018). The protocol used for the library was the immunoSEQ multiplex PCR assay. RNA was extracted from all samples and reverse transcribed into cDNA, which served as template for TCR sequencing. TCRdb stores this immuneACCESS table with in-frame sequences only. Part of the clones is absent; in the studies checked, under half of the shortfall reflects unresolved V genes, and no reason is known for the rest. Recorded for this sample are over 150,000 clones; roughly 50% of them occurred a single time. The ten largest clones take up 10% to 11% of the sample. The sample's time point, from its label and the paper: 20 to 30 weeks on oral tofacitinib. This sample's treatment or condition label indicates: oral pan-JAK inhibitor, 5-10 mg twice daily. Sequencing used CD8+ T cells sorted from blood, obtained at week 24, from a patient treated with tofacitinib. The receptors here all came from a human donor with alopecia areata.

The V call is TRBV27, the J call TRBJ1-1; TRBD1 might be the D (5 bases). Germline CDR1 MNHEY, CDR2 SMNVEV (reference sequence). CDR3 length: 14 residues. Trimming took off 5 bases at V and 0 bases at J, with 10 bases between the two ends. In nucleotides, the CDR3 is TGTGCCAGCAGTGTGGGACTCCTGAACACTGAAGCTTTCTTT. Amino acid sequence: CASSVGLLNTEAFF.

This sequence joins TRBV11-2 and TRBJ2-1; no definite D call. CDR3 length equals 14 residues. Germline CDR1 reads SGHAT; CDR2 reads FQNNGV. V was cut by 4 bases and J by 9 bases, with 16 bases left in between. The DNA for the CDR3 is TGTGCCAGCAGCTATCAGAGTCGTTTGGGTGAGCAGTTCTTC. Amino acid sequence: CASSYQSRLGEQFF.

The chain has TRBV5-5 and TRBJ2-3; a possible D gene is TRBD1 (5 bases). The CDR3 extends over 14 amino acids. Germline V gives CDR1 SGHKS, CDR2 YYEKEE (reference sequence). V dropped 4 bases and J dropped 5 bases, with 14 bases sitting between them. As DNA, the CDR3 is TGTGCCAGCAGCCCCACCGCTCAGGGAGATACGCAGTATTTT. As protein: CASSPTAQGDTQYF.